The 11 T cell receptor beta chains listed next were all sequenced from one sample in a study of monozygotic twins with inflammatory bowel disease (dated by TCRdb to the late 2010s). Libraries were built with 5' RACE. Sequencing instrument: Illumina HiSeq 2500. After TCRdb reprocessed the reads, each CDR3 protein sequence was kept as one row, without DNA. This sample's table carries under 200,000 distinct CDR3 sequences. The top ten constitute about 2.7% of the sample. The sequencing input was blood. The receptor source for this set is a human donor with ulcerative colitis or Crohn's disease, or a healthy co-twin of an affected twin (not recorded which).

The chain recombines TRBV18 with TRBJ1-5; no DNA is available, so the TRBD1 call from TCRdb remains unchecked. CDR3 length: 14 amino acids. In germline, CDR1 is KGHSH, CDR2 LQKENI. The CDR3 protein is CASSPWGSNQPQHF.

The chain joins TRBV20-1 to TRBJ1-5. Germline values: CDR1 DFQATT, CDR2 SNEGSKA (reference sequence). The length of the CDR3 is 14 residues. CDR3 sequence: CSARAGTSNQPQHF.

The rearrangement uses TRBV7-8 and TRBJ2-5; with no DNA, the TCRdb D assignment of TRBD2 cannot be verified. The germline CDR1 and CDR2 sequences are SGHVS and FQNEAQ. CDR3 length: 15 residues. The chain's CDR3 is CASSSAEGSQETQYF.

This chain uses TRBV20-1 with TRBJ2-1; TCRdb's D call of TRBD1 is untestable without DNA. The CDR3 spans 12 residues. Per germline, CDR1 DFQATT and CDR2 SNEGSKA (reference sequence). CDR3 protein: CSASWGKKEQFF.

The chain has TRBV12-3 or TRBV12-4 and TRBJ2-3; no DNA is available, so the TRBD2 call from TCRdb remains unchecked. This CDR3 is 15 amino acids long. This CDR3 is CASSSGTTHTDTQYF.

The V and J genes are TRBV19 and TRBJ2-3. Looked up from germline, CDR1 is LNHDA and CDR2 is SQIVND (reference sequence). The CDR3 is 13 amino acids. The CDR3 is CASSIGDKDTQYF.

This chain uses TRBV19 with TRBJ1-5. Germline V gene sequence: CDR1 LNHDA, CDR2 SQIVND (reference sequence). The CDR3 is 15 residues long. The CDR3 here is CASSSLSPSNQPQHF.

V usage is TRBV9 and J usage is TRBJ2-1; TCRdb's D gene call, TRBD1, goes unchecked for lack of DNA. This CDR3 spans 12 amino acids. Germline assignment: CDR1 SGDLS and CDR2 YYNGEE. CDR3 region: CASSPGLNEQFF.

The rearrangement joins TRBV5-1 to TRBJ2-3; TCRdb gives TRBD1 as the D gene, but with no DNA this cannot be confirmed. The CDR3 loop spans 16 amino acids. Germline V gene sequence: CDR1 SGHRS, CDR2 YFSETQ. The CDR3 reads CASSLVDSTFTDTQYF.

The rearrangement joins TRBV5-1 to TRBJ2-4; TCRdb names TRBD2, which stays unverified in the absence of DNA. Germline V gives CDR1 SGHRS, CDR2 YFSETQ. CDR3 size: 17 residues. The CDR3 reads CASSLGLAGPAENMQYF.

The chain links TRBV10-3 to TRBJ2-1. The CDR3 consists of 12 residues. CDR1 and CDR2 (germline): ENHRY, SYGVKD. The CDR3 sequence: CAISEGDNEQFF.